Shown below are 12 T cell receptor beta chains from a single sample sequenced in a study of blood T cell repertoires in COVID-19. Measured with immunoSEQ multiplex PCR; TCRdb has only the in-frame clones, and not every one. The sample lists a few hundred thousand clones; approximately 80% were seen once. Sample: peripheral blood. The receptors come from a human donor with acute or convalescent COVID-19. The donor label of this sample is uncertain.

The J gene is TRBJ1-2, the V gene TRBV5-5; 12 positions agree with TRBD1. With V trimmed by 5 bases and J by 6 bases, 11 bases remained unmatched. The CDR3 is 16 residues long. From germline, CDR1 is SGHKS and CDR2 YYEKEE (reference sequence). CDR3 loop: CASSNPGQGAEHGYTF. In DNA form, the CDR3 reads TGTGCCAGCAGTAATCCGGGACAGGGGGCAGAACATGGCTACACCTTC.

CDR3 nucleotides: TGTGCCAGTAAAGATCGGATGGTGGGGGGTTTCGAGCAGTTCTTC. Its protein is CASKDRMVGGFEQFF. This sequence joins TRBV19 and TRBJ2-1; D might be TRBD2 (6 bases). Trimming removed 7 bases from V and 10 bases from J, with 23 bases in between. This CDR3 region has 15 residues. Germline CDR1 is LNHDA and CDR2 is SQIVND (reference sequence).

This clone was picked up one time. Written as DNA, the CDR3 is TGTGCCAGCAGGGGTGCGGCTAAAGAGACCCAGTACTTC. Residues: CASRGAAKETQYF. The chain employs TRBV7-9 and TRBJ2-5; D is unclear. The germline V and J ends were trimmed by 6 bases and 3 bases, with 11 bases remaining between them. Germline CDR1 SEHNR, CDR2 FQNEAQ (reference sequence). The CDR3 consists of 13 residues.

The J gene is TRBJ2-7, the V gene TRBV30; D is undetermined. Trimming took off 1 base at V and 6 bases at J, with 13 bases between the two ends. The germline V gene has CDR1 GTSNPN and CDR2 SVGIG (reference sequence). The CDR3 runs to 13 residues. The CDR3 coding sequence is TGTGCCTGGAGTGGTGGGTCACGGGTCGAGCAGTACTTC. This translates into CAWSGGSRVEQYF.

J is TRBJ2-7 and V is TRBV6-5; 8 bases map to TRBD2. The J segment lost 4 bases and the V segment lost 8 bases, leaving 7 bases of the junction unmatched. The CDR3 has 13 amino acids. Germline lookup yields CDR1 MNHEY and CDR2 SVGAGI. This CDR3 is CASHLTSAYEQYF. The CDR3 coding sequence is TGTGCCAGCCACCTGACTAGCGCTTACGAGCAGTACTTC.

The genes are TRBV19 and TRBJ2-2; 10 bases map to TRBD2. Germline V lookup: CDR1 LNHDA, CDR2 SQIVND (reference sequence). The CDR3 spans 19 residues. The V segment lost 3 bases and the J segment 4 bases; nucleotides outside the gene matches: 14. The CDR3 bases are TGTGCCAGTAGTATCATCGGACTAGCGGAGCTCATAGGCACCGGGGAGCTGTTTTTT. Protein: CASSIIGLAELIGTGELFF. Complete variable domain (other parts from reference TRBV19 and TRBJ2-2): DGGITQSPKYLFRKEGQNVTLSCEQNLNHDAMYWYRQDPGQGLRLIYYSQIVNDFQKGDIAEGYSVSREKKESFPLTVTSAQKNPTAFYLCASSIIGLAELIGTGELFFGEGSRLTVL.

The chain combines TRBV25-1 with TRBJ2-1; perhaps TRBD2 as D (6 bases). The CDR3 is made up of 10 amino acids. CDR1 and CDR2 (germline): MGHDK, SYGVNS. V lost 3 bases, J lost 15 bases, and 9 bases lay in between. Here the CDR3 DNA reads TGTGCCAGCAGTGAGACTAGAGTGTTCTTC. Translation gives CASSETRVFF.

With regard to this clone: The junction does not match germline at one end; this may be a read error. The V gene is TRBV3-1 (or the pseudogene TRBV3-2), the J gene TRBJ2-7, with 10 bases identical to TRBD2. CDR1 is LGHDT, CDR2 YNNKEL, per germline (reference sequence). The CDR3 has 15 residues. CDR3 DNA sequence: TGTGCCAGCAGCCCAACCGAGAACGGACTAGCGGCCGAGGACTTC. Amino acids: CASSPTENGLAAEDF.

CDR3 region: CASNTTGLSSGHEQYF. In DNA, the CDR3 is TGTGCCAGTAATACCACAGGGTTATCCTCAGGACACGAGCAGTACTTC. The chain has TRBV19 and TRBJ2-7; D is possibly TRBD1 (6 bases). The CDR3 has 16 residues. V lost 7 bases and J 5 bases, leaving 24 bases between the germline ends. In germline, CDR1 is LNHDA, CDR2 SQIVND (reference sequence).

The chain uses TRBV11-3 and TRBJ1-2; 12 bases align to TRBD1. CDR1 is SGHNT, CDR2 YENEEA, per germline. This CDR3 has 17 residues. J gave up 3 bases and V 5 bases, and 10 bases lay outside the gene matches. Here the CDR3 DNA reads TGTGCCAGCAGCCGCCGTGGCGGGACAGGGGGCGACTATGGCTACACCTTC. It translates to CASSRRGGTGGDYGYTF. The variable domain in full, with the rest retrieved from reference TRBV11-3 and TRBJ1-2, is EAGVVQSPRYKIIEKKQPVAFWCNPISGHNTLYWYLQNLGQGPELLIRYENEEAVDDSQLPKDRFSAERLKGVDSTLKIQPAELGDSAVYLCASSRRGGTGGDYGYTFGSGTRLTVV.

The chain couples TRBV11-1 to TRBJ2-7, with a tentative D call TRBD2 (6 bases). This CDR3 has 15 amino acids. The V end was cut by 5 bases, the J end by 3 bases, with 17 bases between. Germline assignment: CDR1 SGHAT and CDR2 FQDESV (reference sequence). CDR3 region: CASSPRGKEDYEQYF. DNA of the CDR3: TGTGCCAGCAGCCCACGGGGGAAAGAGGACTACGAGCAGTACTTC.

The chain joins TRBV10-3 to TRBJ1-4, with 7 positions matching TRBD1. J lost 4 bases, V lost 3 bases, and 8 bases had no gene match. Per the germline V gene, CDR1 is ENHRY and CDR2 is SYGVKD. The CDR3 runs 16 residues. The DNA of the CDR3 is TGTGCCATCAGTGACCCCTCCAGGGGGGTTAATGAAAAACTGTTTTTT. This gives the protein CAISDPSRGVNEKLFF.